This TCR beta chain was recovered during a study of beta chain features in type 1 diabetes. Expressed TCRB transcripts were sequenced because the entire RNA isolate underwent reverse transcription. TCRdb keeps only in-frame clones here, not all; method: immunoSEQ multiplex PCR. This table has 150,000 or so clones, roughly 53% appearing once. Staining for CD45RO/CCR7/CD25/CD127/CD95/CD27 allowed sorting of CD4+ naive, central memory, regulatory and stem cell-like memory cells. The CDR3 extends over 16 amino acids. The V gene's germline CDR1 is LNHDA and CDR2 SQIVND (reference sequence). V dropped 4 bases and J dropped 3; count of bases not matched to a gene: 6.

Sequenced material: Tregs from blood. The chain joins TRBV19 to TRBJ2-6; 7 bases fit TRBD1. This TCR derives from a man aged 18 to 30 in good health. The CDR3 region has the DNA TGTGCCAGTAGTACCGCAGGGGGTCTTGGGGCCAACGTCCTGACTTTC. Translation gives CASSTAGGLGANVLTF.